The clone carrying this T cell receptor beta chain was recorded once. The length of the CDR3 is 13 residues. The germline V gene has CDR1 LNHDA and CDR2 SQIVND (reference sequence). The V end was cut by 7 bases, the J end by 0 bases, with 9 bases between. The sample comes from a study of OX40 agonist ivuxolimab in advanced cancers. Here immunoSEQ multiplex PCR was the method, and the copy in TCRdb shows in-frame clones only, minus some. The sample holds fewer than 70,000 clones, approximately 86% seen once. The receptor was isolated from an adult with an advanced solid tumor such as melanoma, head and neck, liver or kidney cancer. The chain combines TRBV19 with TRBJ1-1, with no clear D. The sequenced sample was CD4+ or CD8+ T cells sorted from blood, obtained in a trial of the OX40 agonist ivuxolimab. The CDR3 DNA is TGTGCCAGTATTTCCACCCTGAACACTGAAGCTTTCTTT. Translated, it gives CASISTLNTEAFF.